A single sample gave rise to the 19 T cell receptor beta chains below, sequenced in a study of T cells after yellow fever vaccination. TCRdb reprocessed the 5' RACE reads via MiXCR and lists one record per CDR3 protein. The profile covers a few hundred thousand distinct CDR3 sequences, with about 7% appearing a single time and approximately 0.85% taken by the ten largest. The sequenced sample was CD4+ T cells sorted from PBMCs, obtained 15 days after the yellow fever booster vaccination. These receptors originate from a man younger than 40 who received the YFV17D yellow fever vaccine.

This clonotype was found many times. V is TRBV20-1 and J is TRBJ2-3; 7 nucleotides line up with TRBD2. Germline CDR1 and CDR2: DFQATT and SNEGSKA (reference sequence). The CDR3 is 12 amino acids. Trimming cost V 7 bases and J 4 bases; bases outside gene matches: 5. As DNA, the CDR3 is TGCAGTGTCGGAGGGAGGGCAGATACGCAGTATTTT. Amino acid sequence: CSVGGRADTQYF.

This clonotype occurred a few times. The rearrangement uses TRBV3-1 and TRBJ2-1; D gene unclear. The CDR3 has 16 amino acids. The V gene's germline CDR1 is LGHDT and CDR2 YNNKEL (reference sequence). V shed 5 bases and J shed 4 bases, with 18 bases lying between them. CDR3 in amino acids: CASSSRAGLLYNEQFF. As DNA, the CDR3 is TGTGCCAGCAGCTCCCGAGCAGGTTTATTATACAATGAGCAGTTCTTC.

About this clonotype: This could be a read error, since a much larger clone is one nucleotide away. V usage is TRBV12-3 or TRBV12-4 and J usage is TRBJ2-1; D might be TRBD2 (6 bases). V was shortened by 7 bases and J by 8 bases, with 15 bases between the two germline ends. This CDR3 region has 13 residues. The CDR3: CASTGHGEDEQFF. For the CDR3, the DNA is TGTGCCAGCACGGGTCACGGGGAGGATGAGCAGTTCTTC.

This clonotype came up a few times. This sequence joins TRBV6-2 or TRBV6-3 and TRBJ2-7; the match to TRBD1 covers 7 bases. The CDR3 runs to 18 residues. Germline CDR1 and CDR2: MNHEY and SVGEGT. Trimming removed 7 bases from V and 6 bases from J; junction bases left unmatched: 24. The CDR3 is CASTDPPGQTVHEGEQYF. The CDR3 DNA reads TGTGCCAGCACCGACCCCCCGGGACAGACCGTACATGAGGGCGAGCAGTACTTC.

This clonotype has ten or more counts. The CDR3 DNA is TGTGCCAGCAGCGTCGGAGATACGCAGTATTTT. This sequence encodes CASSVGDTQYF. The genes are TRBV9 and TRBJ2-3; D is ambiguous. Trimming took off 2 bases at V and 5 bases at J, with 3 bases between the two ends. Germline CDR1 and CDR2: SGDLS and YYNGEE. CDR3 size: 11 residues. The whole variable domain, remainder taken from reference TRBV9 and TRBJ2-3, is DSGVTQTPKHLITATGQRVTLRCSPRSGDLSVYWYQQSLDQGLQFLIQYYNGEERAKGNILERFSAQQFPDLHSELNLSSLELGDSALYFCASSVGDTQYFGPGTRLTVL.

This clonotype was counted at least ten times. The chain links TRBV5-1 to TRBJ2-1; 14 bases are a match to TRBD2. From germline, CDR1 is SGHRS and CDR2 YFSETQ. The CDR3 spans 16 residues. V shed 4 bases and J 6 bases; nucleotides not matched to a gene: 6. The CDR3 coding sequence is TGCGCCAGCAGCGAGGGACTAGCGGGAGTCGGCAATGAGCAGTTCTTC. As protein: CASSEGLAGVGNEQFF. Filled out from reference TRBV5-1 and TRBJ2-1, the complete variable domain reads KAGVTQTPRYLIKTRGQQVTLSCSPISGHRSVSWYQQTPGQGLQFLFEYFSETQRNKGNFPGRFSGRQFSNSRSEMNVSTLELGDSALYLCASSEGLAGVGNEQFFGPGTRLTVL.

In this sample, this clonotype turned up a few times. The chain is built from TRBV20-1 and TRBJ2-1; a weak D match, TRBD2 (6 bases). Germline CDR1 reads DFQATT; CDR2 reads SNEGSKA (reference sequence). The CDR3 consists of 17 residues. The ends were cut back, 4 bases at V and 3 bases at J, with 22 bases in the middle. The CDR3 region is CSATKNSRELVYNEQFF. The DNA for the CDR3 is TGCAGTGCTACAAAAAACTCCCGGGAGTTAGTCTACAATGAGCAGTTCTTC.

J is TRBJ2-7 and V is TRBV12-3 or TRBV12-4; no clear D. V shed 4 bases and J shed 0 bases, with 13 bases lying between them. This CDR3 has 15 amino acids. CDR3 DNA: TGTGCCAGCAGTTCGGGTCCTCTAACCTCCTACGAGCAGTACTTC. It specifies CASSSGPLTSYEQYF.

V usage is TRBV6-2 or TRBV6-3 and J usage is TRBJ1-1; the D gene is possibly TRBD1 (5 bases). Trimming took off 6 bases at V and 3 bases at J, with 17 bases between the two ends. Germline V gives CDR1 MNHEY, CDR2 SVGEGT. This CDR3 has 15 amino acids. The CDR3: CASSQLDSLDTEAFF. The CDR3, as DNA: TGTGCCAGCAGCCAATTAGACAGCCTGGACACTGAAGCTTTCTTT.

The V gene is TRBV7-2, the J gene TRBJ2-5, with D possibly matching TRBD1 (6 bases). Germline V gene sequence: CDR1 SGHTA, CDR2 FQGNSA. The CDR3 has 13 residues. V gave up 10 bases and J gave up 5 bases, with 17 bases separating them. CDR3: CATRTGNVETQYF. The CDR3 nucleotides read TGTGCCACGAGAACAGGGAACGTTGAGACCCAGTACTTC.

This clonotype was counted between two and nine times. The chain combines TRBV29-1 with TRBJ1-2; perhaps TRBD1 as D (5 bases). This CDR3 is built from 13 residues. The germline V and J ends were trimmed by 8 bases and 2 bases, with 15 bases remaining between them. Germline V gene lookup returns CDR1 SQVTM and CDR2 ANQGSEA. As DNA, the CDR3 is TGCAGCACTCAGGCAGGGTTGAACTATGGCTACACCTTC. It yields the protein CSTQAGLNYGYTF.

Here the CDR3 DNA reads TGTGCCAGCACCTCGACAGGGAATGGCTACACCTTC. Its protein is CASTSTGNGYTF. The chain couples TRBV6-2 or TRBV6-3 to TRBJ1-2, with 7 bases lining up with TRBD1. The CDR3 loop spans 12 amino acids. The V and J ends lost 7 bases and 6 bases, in that order; junction bases with no gene match: 5. Germline V CDR1 and CDR2: MNHEY, SVGEGT.

This chain uses TRBV7-6 with TRBJ2-3; 7 nucleotides match TRBD2. Germline CDR1 reads SGHVS; CDR2 reads FNYEAQ. The CDR3 covers 15 residues. The J segment lost 6 bases and the V segment lost 4 bases, leaving 10 bases of the junction unmatched. The CDR3, as DNA: TGTGCCAGCAGCTCATGGGGGGAGGGAGCGGATACGCAGTATTTT. Amino acid sequence: CASSSWGEGADTQYF.

This clonotype was observed at least ten times. The V call is TRBV11-2, the J call TRBJ2-5; 9 nucleotides agree with TRBD1. J lost 3 bases, V lost 5 bases, and 4 bases had no gene match. Germline values: CDR1 SGHAT, CDR2 FQNNGV. This CDR3 spans 14 amino acids. The CDR3 DNA is TGTGCCAGCAGCGCCCGGACAGGGGAAGAGACCCAGTACTTC. This encodes CASSARTGEETQYF.

This clonotype was seen many times. V gene TRBV29-1 combines with J gene TRBJ2-1; 14 bases match TRBD2. V shed 8 bases and J 7 bases; nucleotides not matched to a gene: 10. From germline, CDR1 is SQVTM and CDR2 ANQGSEA. The CDR3 covers 15 residues. The CDR3 nucleotides are TGCAGCACTCGACTAGCGGGAGGGCCTGGGAATGAGCAGTTCTTC. Translating gives CSTRLAGGPGNEQFF.

This chain joins TRBV27 and TRBJ2-5; D uncertain. The V gene's germline CDR1 is MNHEY and CDR2 SMNVEV (reference sequence). The CDR3 is made up of 15 amino acids. Trimming removed 5 bases at V and 0 bases at J, with 13 bases between. CDR3 nucleotides: TGTGCCAGCAGTCCCCCTGGCAGGTACCAAGAGACCCAGTACTTC. This translates into CASSPPGRYQETQYF.

This sequence joins TRBV19 and TRBJ2-5, with 9 positions matching TRBD1. J was trimmed by 5 bases and V by 10 bases; bases with no gene match: 14. From germline, CDR1 is LNHDA and CDR2 SQIVND (reference sequence). The CDR3 is 15 residues long. The CDR3 reads CATGTGSVRRETQYF. The CDR3 coding sequence is TGTGCCACAGGGACAGGGTCGGTGAGGAGGGAGACCCAGTACTTC. The entire variable domain, with the rest obtained from reference TRBV19 and TRBJ2-5, is as follows: DGGITQSPKYLFRKEGQNVTLSCEQNLNHDAMYWYRQDPGQGLRLIYYSQIVNDFQKGDIAEGYSVSREKKESFPLTVTSAQKNPTAFYLCATGTGSVRRETQYFGPGTRLLVL.

This clonotype appeared a few times. As DNA, the CDR3 is TGTGCCAGTAGTATCCTCAGGGGCCCCTACGAGCAGTACTTC. Amino acid sequence: CASSILRGPYEQYF. The genes are TRBV19 and TRBJ2-7; tentatively, D is TRBD1 (6 bases). CDR3 length: 14 amino acids. Germline V gene sequence: CDR1 LNHDA, CDR2 SQIVND (reference sequence). V shed 3 bases and J shed 2 bases, with 11 bases lying between them.

This clonotype was seen more than once but under ten times. The rearrangement uses TRBV19 and TRBJ2-1; TRBD1 agrees at 8 bases. J was trimmed by 4 bases and V by 9 bases; bases with no gene match: 11. The CDR3 spans 15 residues. The germline V gene encodes CDR1 LNHDA and CDR2 SQIVND (reference sequence). The chain's CDR3 is CASRVGQGPYNEQFF. CDR3 DNA: TGTGCCAGCCGGGTCGGACAGGGCCCTTACAATGAGCAGTTCTTC.